The next 2 T cell receptor beta chains were all read from a single sample in a study of T cells after posttransplantation cyclophosphamide (dated by TCRdb to the mid-2010s). Libraries were built with the immunoSEQ multiplex PCR assay. TCRdb took over this immuneACCESS table, retaining in-frame rearrangements with V and J assigned. Such tables are incomplete; in checked studies, under half of the missing clones stem from an unresolved V gene, and the remainder is unexplained. This sample holds 9,500 to 15,000 clones; around 80% were observed only once. About 3.5% of the sample comes from the top ten. The control cohort was about 11 patients given myeloablative marrow transplants with methotrexate plus a calcineurin inhibitor, sampled 1 year after transplant. The starting material was PBMCs, obtained 367 days after allogeneic stem cell transplant with calcineurin inhibitor and methotrexate. The source is a male patient between 25 and 39 years old who received an allogeneic stem cell transplant from an unrelated donor, was CMV-positive, and had acute GVHD only. After a transplant, the graft donor may have provided part of the T cells.

This chain links TRBV11-2 with TRBJ2-2; TRBD2 might be the D (6 bases). Between the trimmed V and J ends, which lost 5 bases and 0 bases, there was a span of 13 bases. Germline V gene data show CDR1 as SGHAT and CDR2 as FQNNGV. There are 16 residues in the CDR3. This CDR3 is CASSLRTTPNTGELFF. The CDR3 DNA sequence: TGTGCCAGCAGCCTCCGGACTACCCCGAACACCGGGGAGCTGTTTTTT.

The V and J genes are TRBV4-1 and TRBJ2-7; 8 nucleotides match TRBD2. Germline loops: CDR1 MGHRA, CDR2 YSYEKL. The V gene end was trimmed by 4 bases and the J gene end by 3 bases; junction bases not matched to a gene: 8. This CDR3 has 15 amino acids. The CDR3 is CASSPTGAGDYEQYF. The CDR3 coding sequence is TGCGCCAGCAGCCCTACCGGAGCGGGAGACTACGAGCAGTACTTC.